The 22 T cell receptor beta chains below all came from one sample that was sequenced in a study of T cell changes during pregnancy in multiple sclerosis. The assay was immunoSEQ multiplex PCR, and TCRdb's table has in-frame clones only and misses some. The data hold around 53,000 clones, with roughly 90% observed a single time. Material: CD4+ T cells from peripheral blood mononuclear cells, obtained after pregnancy. These receptors originate from a female donor with multiple sclerosis, enrolled in a pregnancy study.

The chain has TRBV5-4 and TRBJ1-3; D ambiguous. The V gene lost 3 bases and the J gene lost 9 bases, with 13 bases spanning the gap. This CDR3 spans 13 amino acids. The germline CDR1 and CDR2 sequences are SGHNT and YYREEE (reference sequence). CDR3 in DNA: TGTGCCAGCAGCTCTGGCCTAGGCGGCACCATATATTTT. As protein: CASSSGLGGTIYF.

CDR3 loop: CASSLRGNMNTQYF. The CDR3 nucleotides read TGTGCCAGCAGCTTAAGGGGTAATATGAATACGCAGTATTTT. The chain combines TRBV5-4 with TRBJ2-3; the D gene is possibly TRBD1 (5 bases). Trimming removed 2 bases at V and 7 bases at J, with 14 bases between. The CDR3 spans 14 residues. From germline, CDR1 is SGHNT and CDR2 YYREEE (reference sequence).

The J gene is TRBJ1-1, the V gene TRBV5-4; 9 bases align to TRBD1. The germline V gene encodes CDR1 SGHNT and CDR2 YYREEE (reference sequence). Losses at the gene ends were 4 bases for V and 6 bases for J; bases not matched to a gene: 10. This CDR3 is built from 15 residues. The CDR3 nucleotides are TGTGCCAGCAGCGTAAGACAGGGGGAGAGGGCTGAAGCTTTCTTT. Translating gives CASSVRQGERAEAFF. Combining the CDR3 with reference TRBV5-4 and TRBJ1-1 gives the whole variable domain ETGVTQSPTHLIKTRGQQVTLRCSSQSGHNTVSWYQQALGQGPQFIFQYYREEENGRGNFPPRFSGLQFPNYSSELNVNALELDDSALYLCASSVRQGERAEAFFGQGTRLTVV.

This clone was recorded once. V usage is TRBV30 and J usage is TRBJ2-7; 9 nucleotides agree with TRBD1. Germline V gene sequence: CDR1 GTSNPN, CDR2 SVGIG (reference sequence). CDR3 size: 15 residues. V shed 0 bases and J 6 bases; nucleotides not matched to a gene: 9. The CDR3 spells CAWSVLGQGFREQYF. The CDR3, as DNA: TGTGCCTGGAGTGTTCTCGGACAGGGGTTTCGCGAGCAGTACTTC.

The chain uses TRBV6-4 and TRBJ1-3; possible D gene TRBD1, 5 bases. There are 14 residues in the CDR3. Germline V CDR1 and CDR2: MRHNA, SNTAGT. Trimming took off 6 bases at V and 0 bases at J, with 9 bases between the two ends. The CDR3 nucleotides read TGTGCCAGCAGCCCAGGGCTCTCTGGAAACACCATATATTTT. Translation: CASSPGLSGNTIYF.

About this clone: An end of the junction does not agree with germline; a read error may underlie this. The chain is built from TRBV14 and TRBJ2-7, with D possibly matching TRBD1 (6 bases). Germline V gene lookup returns CDR1 SGHDN and CDR2 FVKESK. CDR3 length equals 13 residues. Here the CDR3 DNA reads TGTGCCAGCAGCCAGAAGATAATGACAGGCCAAAACTTC. Translating it yields CASSQKIMTGQNF.

This rearrangement joins TRBV19 to TRBJ1-6; D remains unclear. V was trimmed by 2 bases and J by 9 bases, leaving 14 bases between them. The CDR3 loop spans 15 amino acids. Per germline, CDR1 LNHDA and CDR2 SQIVND (reference sequence). The CDR3: CASSIPGSRGSPLHF. For the CDR3, the DNA is TGTGCCAGTAGTATACCGGGCAGTCGGGGTTCACCCCTCCACTTT. Full variable domain (remainder filled in from reference TRBV19 and TRBJ1-6): DGGITQSPKYLFRKEGQNVTLSCEQNLNHDAMYWYRQDPGQGLRLIYYSQIVNDFQKGDIAEGYSVSREKKESFPLTVTSAQKNPTAFYLCASSIPGSRGSPLHFGNGTRLTVT.

V and J are TRBV5-6 and TRBJ1-1, with D unresolved. Germline CDR1 and CDR2: SGHDT and YYEEEE. Trimming removed 4 bases from V and 0 bases from J, with 13 bases in between. The CDR3 loop spans 15 amino acids. The CDR3 reads CASSPLRGMNTEAFF. CDR3 DNA sequence: TGTGCCAGCAGCCCCCTCCGGGGAATGAACACTGAAGCTTTCTTT.

This rearrangement joins TRBV11-1 to TRBJ1-2, with a weak D call TRBD1 (5 bases). The CDR3 totals 13 residues. Trimming pared 1 base from V and 4 bases from J, leaving 7 bases between. CDR1 and CDR2 from the germline V gene are SGHAT and FQDESV (reference sequence). CDR3 protein: CASSLDRIYGYTF. For the CDR3, the DNA is TGTGCCAGCAGCTTAGACAGGATCTATGGCTACACCTTC.

This clone was picked up a small number of times. CDR3 region: CASSLYSPEQYF. The CDR3 nucleotides read TGTGCCAGCAGCTTATACTCCCCCGAGCAGTACTTC. The gene calls are TRBV7-8 and TRBJ2-7; no firm D call. Germline CDR1 and CDR2: SGHVS and FQNEAQ. This CDR3 contains 12 residues. Trimming took 2 bases from V and 6 from J, leaving 8 bases between them.

This chain uses TRBV7-8 with TRBJ2-5; D possibly corresponds to TRBD2 (5 bases). This CDR3 has 14 amino acids. Trimming removed 5 bases at V and 0 bases at J, with 10 bases between. Germline loops: CDR1 SGHVS, CDR2 FQNEAQ. DNA of the CDR3: TGTGCCAGCAGCGGTAGCGAGTACCAAGAGACCCAGTACTTC. Its protein product is CASSGSEYQETQYF.

V gene TRBV19 combines with J gene TRBJ1-2, with a possible D match to TRBD1 (5 bases). The V end lost 8 bases, the J end lost 5 bases, and 21 bases lay between the germline ends. There are 15 residues in the CDR3. The germline V gene encodes CDR1 LNHDA and CDR2 SQIVND (reference sequence). CDR3 loop: CASRDYRSRYYGYTF. CDR3 DNA: TGTGCCAGTCGGGACTACAGGAGCCGATATTATGGCTACACCTTC.

This clone appeared once. The genes are TRBV6-1 and TRBJ1-1; D may be TRBD1 (5 bases). The V gene lost 2 bases and the J gene lost 1 base, with 5 bases spanning the gap. This CDR3 spans 13 amino acids. Germline CDR1 and CDR2: MNHNS and SASEGT. For the CDR3, the DNA is TGTGCCAGCAGTGAACAGGGGAACACTGAAGCTTTCTTT. Translation: CASSEQGNTEAFF.

The J gene is TRBJ2-1, the V gene TRBV15; 8 positions match TRBD2. The CDR3 loop spans 17 amino acids. Germline V gene sequence: CDR1 LNHNV, CDR2 YYDKDF (reference sequence). V gave up 1 base and J gave up 6 bases; unmatched junction bases: 11. The CDR3 DNA follows: TGTGCCACCAGCAGAGCCGGTTCAGCGGGGGCGCTCAATGAGCAGTTCTTC. This encodes CATSRAGSAGALNEQFF.

The CDR3 loop is CASSRSLAYEQYF. The DNA for the CDR3 is TGTGCCAGTAGTCGGAGTTTGGCCTACGAGCAGTACTTC. The rearrangement uses TRBV19 and TRBJ2-7; D is undetermined. CDR1 is LNHDA, CDR2 SQIVND, per germline (reference sequence). The CDR3 runs 13 residues. V gave up 5 bases and J gave up 2 bases, with 10 bases separating them.

V gene TRBV21-1 combines with J gene TRBJ2-5; the table's TRBD2 call for D was not verified on the DNA. TRBV21-1 is flagged as a pseudogene. The CDR3 has 15 residues. Here the CDR3 DNA reads TGTGCCAGCAGCAAACAGCGGGGGGACCAAGAGACCCAGTACTTC. It yields the protein CASSKQRGDQETQYF.

The chain recombines TRBV2 with TRBJ2-7; TRBD1 aligns across 9 bases. The CDR3 is 14 residues long. Germline CDR1 and CDR2: SNHLY and FYNNEI. Unmatched junction bases numbered 9, after V lost 8 bases and J lost 4 bases. CDR3 in amino acids: CASLVGGQGYEQYF. The CDR3 DNA reads TGTGCCAGCCTCGTGGGGGGACAGGGATACGAGCAGTACTTC.

The V and J genes are TRBV29-1 and TRBJ1-3; D possibly corresponds to TRBD1 (6 bases). CDR1 and CDR2 (germline): SQVTM, ANQGSEA. The CDR3 length is 14 residues. V was clipped by 5 bases and J by 0 bases, with 11 bases between them. CDR3 residues: CSVLGQLSGNTIYF. CDR3 sequence (DNA): TGCAGCGTTCTTGGACAGCTCTCTGGAAACACCATATATTTT. Combining the CDR3 with reference TRBV29-1 and TRBJ1-3 gives the whole variable domain SAVISQKPSRDICQRGTSLTIQCQVDSQVTMMFWYRQQPGQSLTLIATANQGSEATYESGFVIDKFPISRPNLTFSTLTVSNMSPEDSSIYLCSVLGQLSGNTIYFGEGSWLTVV.

The chain is built from TRBV7-6 and TRBJ2-5; D might be TRBD1 (6 bases). CDR1 SGHVS and CDR2 FNYEAQ come from the germline V gene. The CDR3 extends over 17 amino acids. V lost 5 bases and J lost 2, with 21 bases in between. The CDR3 here is CASSPGAGANRQETQYF. Here the CDR3 DNA reads TGTGCCAGCAGCCCCGGCGCAGGGGCTAACAGGCAAGAGACCCAGTACTTC.

The rearrangement links TRBV19 to TRBJ2-7; 9 bases map to TRBD1. This CDR3 has 16 amino acids. CDR1 and CDR2 from the germline V gene are LNHDA and SQIVND (reference sequence). After removal of 5 bases from V and 7 bases from J, the junction contained 15 bases not matched to a gene. The CDR3: CASSRLGDREREEQYF. The DNA of the CDR3 is TGTGCCAGTAGTCGACTTGGGGACAGGGAACGTGAGGAGCAGTACTTC.

The genes are TRBV4-3 and TRBJ2-3; 7 nucleotides align to TRBD2. The CDR3 is 15 amino acids. Germline assignment: CDR1 LGHNA and CDR2 YSLEER. Losses at the gene ends were 3 bases for V and 1 base for J; bases not matched to a gene: 4. The CDR3 DNA reads TGCGCCAGCAGCCAGAGCGGGGCTGGCACAGATACGCAGTATTTT. This encodes CASSQSGAGTDTQYF.

V gene TRBV7-2 combines with J gene TRBJ1-5; possibly TRBD1 for D (5 bases). This CDR3 spans 14 amino acids. Per the germline V gene, CDR1 is SGHTA and CDR2 is FQGNSA. Trimming removed 6 bases from V and 5 bases from J, with 14 bases in between. Here the CDR3 DNA reads TGTGCCAGCAGACCCGGGGGGATGGATCAGCCCCAGCATTTT. It specifies CASRPGGMDQPQHF.